This record concerns one T cell receptor (beta chain) sequence. The sample is drawn from a study of CD8+CD57+ T cells in acquired aplastic anemia. The V gene's germline CDR1 is SQVTM and CDR2 ANQGSEA. CDR3 size: 13 residues. V lost 7 bases and J 1 base, leaving 10 bases between the germline ends. Genomic DNA, the template, was used for profiling of the TCR beta VDJ and CDR3. One entry per CDR3 protein, called by TCRdb with MiXCR from the reads. The table shows some 170,000 distinct CDR3 sequences, with less than 60% occurring only once. Only patients with CD8+CD57+ cell expansion on flow cytometry were chosen for sequencing.

The J gene is TRBJ2-2, the V gene TRBV29-1; D may match TRBD1 or TRBD2 (6 bases each). The sequenced material came from sorted CD4+, CD8+, or CD8+CD57+ T cells (not recorded which) from PBMCs. This receptor was obtained from a human donor with aplastic anemia. The CDR3 DNA reads TGCAGCGGTCGGGGGCAGAACACCGGGGAGCTGTTTTTT. Its protein product is CSGRGQNTGELFF.